This T cell receptor (beta chain) was sequenced during a study of T cells in Graves' hyperthyroidism and ophthalmopathy. The CDR3 spans 15 residues. Germline CDR1 SGHKS, CDR2 YYEKEE (reference sequence). Trimming stripped 3 bases from V and 0 bases from J, with 12 bases between. Amplification targeted TCR beta CDR3 regions from RNA transcripts. HTBI primers were used for first-round RT-PCR of the TCR CDR3. TCRdb used MiXCR to reprocess the multiplex PCR reads, holding one entry per CDR3 protein. This table holds 600,000 to 650,000 distinct CDR3 sequences, around 15% found once. Sequenced input: blood. This TCR was recovered from a woman in her twenties or thirties with Graves' hyperthyroidism. This chain uses TRBV5-5 with TRBJ1-1, with unresolved D. The CDR3 coding sequence is TGTGCCAGCAGCTCCTCCGTAGGAATGAACACTGAAGCTTTCTTT. This translates into CASSSSVGMNTEAFF. The full variable domain, its missing parts supplied by reference TRBV5-5 and TRBJ1-1, is DAGVTQSPTHLIKTRGQQVTLRCSPISGHKSVSWYQQVLGQGPQFIFQYYEKEERGRGNFPDRFSARQFPNYSSELNVNALLLGDSALYLCASSSSVGMNTEAFFGQGTRLTVV.